One T cell receptor beta chain is described in this entry. Its specificity is unknown. Findings and caveats of the study: The TCR gene usage of tumor memory CD4+ T cells clustered together with blood and lymph node memory CD4+ cells and with lymph node naive CD4+ cells.

Semi-nested PCR with Nested Universal Primer A followed constant-region reverse priming of full-length variable regions. TCRdb processed the 5' RACE reads anew with MiXCR; each CDR3 protein has one entry. The sample includes fewer than 80,000 distinct CDR3 sequences, roughly 23% of them seen just once. The germline gives CDR1 SGHRS, CDR2 YFSETQ. This CDR3 is 14 amino acids long. V was clipped by 1 base and J by 6 bases, with 13 bases between them. Sequencing used memory CD4+ T cells sorted from a lymph node. Subset given: memory CD4+ T cells, CD4+CD45RO+CD25-. The TCR originated in a female donor with breast cancer. The chain employs TRBV5-1 and TRBJ1-1; possibly TRBD1 for D (5 bases). CDR3 loop: CASSLQGQGAEAFF. The CDR3 bases are TGCGCCAGCAGCTTGCAGGGCCAGGGCGCTGAAGCTTTCTTT.